The rows below give T cell receptor beta chains drawn from one sample of a study of graft-versus-host responses after intestinal transplantation. Profiling relied on immunoSEQ multiplex PCR, and the TCRdb table lists in-frame clones only, not all of them. The data contain 90,000 to 100,000 clones, more than 75% of them singletons. The sequencing here drew on PBMCs, taken 255 days after intestinal transplant. All receptors derive from a human patient who received an intestinal transplant, so some T cells may come from the graft donor. CDR3s include the opening cysteine and the closing phenylalanine or tryptophan. D genes are given only for firm matches. Clone size appears in some rows only: once, few, many, or a class for an expanded clone.

TRBV5-1,-,-,TRBJ1-4,CASSLGPGQTNEKLFF,TGCGCCAGCAGCTTGGGGCCAGGACAAACTAATGAAAAACTGTTTTTT
TRBV2,-,-,TRBJ2-1,CASSGLRTEYNEQFF,TGTGCCAGCAGTGGTTTAAGGACAGAATACAATGAGCAGTTCTTC
TRBV27,-,-,TRBJ1-5,CASSLNSGANQPQHF,TGTGCCAGCAGTTTAAACAGTGGCGCCAATCAGCCCCAGCATTTT
TRBV27,TRBD1,-,TRBJ2-5,CASSRTGGGETQYF,TGTGCCAGCAGTCGGACAGGGGGCGGGGAGACCCAGTACTTC
TRBV28,-,few,TRBJ1-3,CASSYPANTIYF,TGTGCCAGCAGTTATCCCGCAAACACCATATATTTT
TRBV30,-,-,TRBJ1-1,CAWGGVGTEAFF,TGTGCCTGGGGAGGTGTAGGCACTGAAGCTTTCTTT
TRBV6-5,-,once,TRBJ2-2,CASSQSYGELFF,TGTGCCAGCAGCCAATCGTACGGGGAGCTGTTTTTT
TRBV6-1,TRBD2,medium-sized,TRBJ2-1,CASSESSGGAHEQFF,TGTGCCAGCAGTGAGTCTAGCGGGGGGGCCCATGAGCAGTTCTTC
TRBV4-1,-,-,TRBJ1-3,CASSQEIWGIGNTIYF,TGCGCCAGCAGCCAAGAGATCTGGGGAATTGGAAACACCATATATTTT
TRBV5-1,-,-,TRBJ2-1,CASSLGQTLYNEQFF,TGCGCCAGCAGCTTGGGACAGACCCTTTACAATGAGCAGTTCTTC
TRBV5-1,-,-,TRBJ2-5,CASSLQETQYF,TGCGCCAGCAGCTTACAAGAGACCCAGTACTTC
TRBV5-1,-,-,TRBJ2-1,CASRLITGFDEQFF,TGCGCCAGCAGACTAATCACGGGGTTCGATGAGCAGTTCTTC
TRBV4-1,TRBD2,-,TRBJ2-1,CASRSSGGYNEQFF,TGCGCCAGCAGATCTAGCGGGGGCTACAATGAGCAGTTCTTC
TRBV4-1,TRBD1,few,TRBJ1-2,CASSYMTGENGYTF,TGCGCCAGCAGCTACATGACAGGGGAGAATGGCTACACCTTC
TRBV29-1,-,-,TRBJ2-5,CSVDRLQETQYF,TGCAGCGTTGATAGACTACAAGAGACCCAGTACTTC
TRBV7-3,-,-,TRBJ1-1,CASSSLGGDTEAFF,TGTGCCAGCAGCTCACTCGGAGGGGACACTGAAGCTTTCTTT
TRBV7-9,-,-,TRBJ2-3,CATGSGRGADTQYF,TGTGCCACCGGGTCTGGGAGAGGGGCAGATACGCAGTATTTT
TRBV4-1,-,-,TRBJ1-1,CASSQDTGGYTEAFF,TGCGCCAGCAGCCAAGATACGGGAGGGTACACTGAAGCTTTCTTT
TRBV9,TRBD1,-,TRBJ1-3,CASSVGDSSGNTIYF,TGTGCCAGCAGCGTGGGGGACAGCTCTGGAAACACCATATATTTT
TRBV30,-,-,TRBJ1-1,CAWRAGWRTTEAFF,TGTGCCTGGAGGGCCGGTTGGAGAACCACTGAAGCTTTCTTT
TRBV19,TRBD2,-,TRBJ2-5,CASSIAGTSGGQETQYF,TGTGCCAGTAGTATAGCCGGGACTAGCGGAGGCCAAGAGACCCAGTACTTC
TRBV4-3,TRBD1,-,TRBJ2-6,CASSQYRGHGANVLTF,TGCGCCAGCAGCCAATATAGGGGGCATGGGGCCAACGTCCTGACTTTC
TRBV18,-,-,TRBJ2-1,CASSPPSPYNEQFF,TGTGCCAGCTCACCACCGAGTCCCTACAATGAGCAGTTCTTC
TRBV27,-,-,TRBJ2-3,CASSLIPGADTQYF,TGTGCCAGCAGTTTAATCCCCGGCGCAGATACGCAGTATTTT
TRBV6-1,TRBD1,-,TRBJ2-7,CASSEGTGGSYEQYF,TGTGCCAGCAGTGAAGGGACAGGGGGCTCCTACGAGCAGTACTTC